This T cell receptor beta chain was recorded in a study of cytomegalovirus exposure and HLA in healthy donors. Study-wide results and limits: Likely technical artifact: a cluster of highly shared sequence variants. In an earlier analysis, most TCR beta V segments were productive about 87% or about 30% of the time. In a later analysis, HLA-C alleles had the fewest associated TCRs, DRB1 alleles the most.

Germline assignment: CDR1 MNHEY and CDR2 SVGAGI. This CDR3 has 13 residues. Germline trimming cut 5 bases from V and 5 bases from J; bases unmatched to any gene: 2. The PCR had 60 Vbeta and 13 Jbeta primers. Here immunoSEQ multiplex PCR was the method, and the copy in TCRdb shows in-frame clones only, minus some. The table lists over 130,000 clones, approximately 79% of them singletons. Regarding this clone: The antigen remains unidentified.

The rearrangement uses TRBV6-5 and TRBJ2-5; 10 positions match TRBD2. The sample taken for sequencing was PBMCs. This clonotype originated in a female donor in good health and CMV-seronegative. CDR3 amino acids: CASSLAGAETQYF. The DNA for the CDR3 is TGTGCCAGCAGTCTAGCGGGAGCCGAGACCCAGTACTTC.